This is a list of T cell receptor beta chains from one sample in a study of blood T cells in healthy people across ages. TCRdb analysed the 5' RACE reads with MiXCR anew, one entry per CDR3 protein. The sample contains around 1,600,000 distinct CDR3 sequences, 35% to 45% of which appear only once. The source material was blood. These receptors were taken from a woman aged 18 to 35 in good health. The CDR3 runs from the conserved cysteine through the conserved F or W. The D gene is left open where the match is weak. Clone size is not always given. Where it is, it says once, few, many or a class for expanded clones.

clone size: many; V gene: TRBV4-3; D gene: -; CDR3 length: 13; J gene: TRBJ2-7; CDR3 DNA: TGCGCCAGCAGCCCCCAGGTTTCCTACGAGCAGTACTTC; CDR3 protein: CASSPQVSYEQYF
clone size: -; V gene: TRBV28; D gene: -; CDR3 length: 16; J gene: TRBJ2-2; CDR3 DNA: TGTGCCAGCAGTTCGGGACGGGAGAGAAACACCGGGGAGCTGTTTTTT; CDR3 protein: CASSSGRERNTGELFF
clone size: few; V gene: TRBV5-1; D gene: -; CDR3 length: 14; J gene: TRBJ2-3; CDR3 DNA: TGCGCCAGCAGCTTTGAGGGAAGGGCAGATACGCAGTATTTT; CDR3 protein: CASSFEGRADTQYF
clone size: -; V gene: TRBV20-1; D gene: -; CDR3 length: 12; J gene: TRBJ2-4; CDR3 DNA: TGCAGTGCTAGAGTCCGGGAACCCATTCAGTACTTC; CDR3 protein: CSARVREPIQYF
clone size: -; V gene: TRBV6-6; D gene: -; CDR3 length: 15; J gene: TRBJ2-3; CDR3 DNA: TGTGCCAGCAGTTACCGGGCTTTGTGGTTCGATACGCAGTATTTT; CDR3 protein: CASSYRALWFDTQYF
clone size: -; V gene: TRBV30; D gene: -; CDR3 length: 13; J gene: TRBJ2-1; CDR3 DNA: TGTGCCTGGACCGACGGGGAACGGGGAATTCGGTTCTTC; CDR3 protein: CAWTDGERGIRFF
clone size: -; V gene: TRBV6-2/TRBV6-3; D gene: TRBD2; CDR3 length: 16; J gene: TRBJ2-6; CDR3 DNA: TGTGCCAGCAGCCCACTAGCGGGAGCTGGGGCCAACGTCCTGACTTTC; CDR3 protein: CASSPLAGAGANVLTF
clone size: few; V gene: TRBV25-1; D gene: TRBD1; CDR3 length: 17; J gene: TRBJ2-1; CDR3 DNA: TGTGCCAGCAGTTCGAGGAAAGGACAGGGGCCTAGGGGGGAGCAGTTCTTC; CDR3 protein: CASSSRKGQGPRGEQFF
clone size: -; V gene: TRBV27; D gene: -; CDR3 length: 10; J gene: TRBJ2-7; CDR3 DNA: TGTGCCAGCATGCACTACGAGCAGTACTTC; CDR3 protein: CASMHYEQYF
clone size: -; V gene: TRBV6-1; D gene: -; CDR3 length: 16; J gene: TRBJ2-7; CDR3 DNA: TGTGCCAGCAGTGGAGCCGACAGGAGCTTCTCCTACGAGCAGTACTTC; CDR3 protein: CASSGADRSFSYEQYF
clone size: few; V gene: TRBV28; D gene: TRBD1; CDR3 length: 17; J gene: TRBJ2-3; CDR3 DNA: TGTGCCAGCAGTTTTTTCGGCCAGGGGGCGCGTTTCGATACGCAGTATTTT; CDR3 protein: CASSFFGQGARFDTQYF
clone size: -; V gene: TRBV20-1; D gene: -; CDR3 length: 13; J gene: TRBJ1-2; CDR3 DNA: TGCAGTGCTGCAAAAGAGGGAGCCTATGGCTACACCTTC; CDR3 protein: CSAAKEGAYGYTF
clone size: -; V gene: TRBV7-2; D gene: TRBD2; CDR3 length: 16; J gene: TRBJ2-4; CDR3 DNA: TGTGCCAGCACCGCAGAAGCGGGAGGAGGTGGAAACAGTCAGTACTTC; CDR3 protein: CASTAEAGGGGNSQYF
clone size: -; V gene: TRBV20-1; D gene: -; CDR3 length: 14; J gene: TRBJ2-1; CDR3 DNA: TGCAGTGCTATCAAACAGGGAGGGCAAGAGACCCAGTTCTTC; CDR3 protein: CSAIKQGGQETQFF
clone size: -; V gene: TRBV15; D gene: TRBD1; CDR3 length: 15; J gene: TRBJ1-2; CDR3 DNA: TGTGCCACCAGCAGAGAACAGGGGGCTAACTATGGCTACACCTTC; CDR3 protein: CATSREQGANYGYTF
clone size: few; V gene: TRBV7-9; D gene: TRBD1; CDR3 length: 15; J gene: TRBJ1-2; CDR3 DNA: TGTGCCAGCAGCTTAATGGGGGACAGGGAGGATCGTTACACCTTC; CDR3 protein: CASSLMGDREDRYTF
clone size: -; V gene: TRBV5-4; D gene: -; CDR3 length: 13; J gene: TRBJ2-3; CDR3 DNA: TGTGCCAGCAGCACAGATACCACAGATACGCAGTATTTT; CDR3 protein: CASSTDTTDTQYF
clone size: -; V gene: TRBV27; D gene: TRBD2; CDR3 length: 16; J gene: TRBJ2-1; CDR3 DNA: TGTGCCAGCAGTTCGGGGAACGGGCGGGGGTACAATGAGCAGTTCTTC; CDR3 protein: CASSSGNGRGYNEQFF
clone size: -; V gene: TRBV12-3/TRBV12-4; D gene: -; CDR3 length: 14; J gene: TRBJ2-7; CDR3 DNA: TGTGCCAGCAGGGGGGGCCGATCCTACGATGAGCAGTACTTC; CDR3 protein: CASRGGRSYDEQYF
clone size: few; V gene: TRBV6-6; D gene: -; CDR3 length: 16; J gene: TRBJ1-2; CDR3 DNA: TGTGCCAGCAGTTACTCGGTCTCGGGAGATTTCTATGGCTACACCTTC; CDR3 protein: CASSYSVSGDFYGYTF
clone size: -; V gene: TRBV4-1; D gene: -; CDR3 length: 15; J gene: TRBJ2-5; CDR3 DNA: TGCGCCAGCAGCCAAAATACCGGTTCATCAGAGACCCAGTACTTC; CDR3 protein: CASSQNTGSSETQYF
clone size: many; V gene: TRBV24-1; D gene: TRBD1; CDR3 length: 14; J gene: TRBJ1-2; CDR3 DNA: TGTGCCACCAGTGACCGGGGACAGCTCTATGGCTACACCTTC; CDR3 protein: CATSDRGQLYGYTF
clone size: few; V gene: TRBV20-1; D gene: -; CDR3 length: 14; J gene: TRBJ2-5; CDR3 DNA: TGCAGTGCTCAGGACAGCATAACCCAAGAGACCCAGTACTTC; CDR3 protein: CSAQDSITQETQYF
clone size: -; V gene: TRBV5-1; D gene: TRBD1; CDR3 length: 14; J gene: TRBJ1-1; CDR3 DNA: TGTGCCAGCAGCTGGGACAGGATGAACACTGAAGCTTTCTTT; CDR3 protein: CASSWDRMNTEAFF
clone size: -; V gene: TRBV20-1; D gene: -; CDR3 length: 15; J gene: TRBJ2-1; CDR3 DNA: TGCAGTGCCACGACCCGAAGTTACCCTTACAATGAGCAGTTCTTC; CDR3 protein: CSATTRSYPYNEQFF
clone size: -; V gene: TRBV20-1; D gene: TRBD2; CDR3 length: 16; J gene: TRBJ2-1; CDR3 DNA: TGCAGTGCTAGAGATGAGGCGGGAGGTAGTGGAGAGACCCAGTTCTTC; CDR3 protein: CSARDEAGGSGETQFF
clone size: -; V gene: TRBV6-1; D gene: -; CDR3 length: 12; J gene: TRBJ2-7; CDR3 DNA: TGTGCCAGCACTACCGGTATCAGTGAGCAGTACTTC; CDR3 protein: CASTTGISEQYF
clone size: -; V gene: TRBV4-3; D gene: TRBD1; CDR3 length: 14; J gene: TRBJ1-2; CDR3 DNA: TGCGCCAGCAGCCAACTGACAGGGGCTAGCGGCTACACCTTC; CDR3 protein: CASSQLTGASGYTF
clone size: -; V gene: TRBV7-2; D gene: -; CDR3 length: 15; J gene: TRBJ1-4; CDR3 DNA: TGTGCCAGCAGCCTATCAGGGTCGGCTAATGAAAAACTGTTTTTT; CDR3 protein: CASSLSGSANEKLFF
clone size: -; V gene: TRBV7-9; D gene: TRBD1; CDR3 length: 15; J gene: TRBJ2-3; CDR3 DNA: TGTGCCAGCAGCTTACAGGGGGCCTTCACAGATACGCAGTATTTT; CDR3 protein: CASSLQGAFTDTQYF
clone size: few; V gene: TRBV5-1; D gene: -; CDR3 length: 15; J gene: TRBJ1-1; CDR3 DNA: TGCGCCAGCAGCCCGGCAGGGGCGGGGAACACTGAAGCTTTCTTT; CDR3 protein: CASSPAGAGNTEAFF
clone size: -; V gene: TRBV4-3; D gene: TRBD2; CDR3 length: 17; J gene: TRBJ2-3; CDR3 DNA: TGCGCCAGCAGCCAAGATCTCCTAGCGGGGGGTGTGGATACGCAGTATTTT; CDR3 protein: CASSQDLLAGGVDTQYF
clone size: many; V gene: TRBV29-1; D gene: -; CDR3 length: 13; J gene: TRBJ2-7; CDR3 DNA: TGCAGCGTTGGGTTCGCCGGAGGGCTCGAGCAGTACTTC; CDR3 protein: CSVGFAGGLEQYF
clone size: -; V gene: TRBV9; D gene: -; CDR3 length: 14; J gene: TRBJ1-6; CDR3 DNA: TGTGCCAGCAGCGAGGACGGGAATAATTCACCCCCCCACTTT; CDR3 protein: CASSEDGNNSPPHF
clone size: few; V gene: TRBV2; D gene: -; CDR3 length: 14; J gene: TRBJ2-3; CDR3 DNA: TGTGCCAGCAGGTGGCAGGGGATTGCAGATACGCAGTATTTT; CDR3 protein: CASRWQGIADTQYF
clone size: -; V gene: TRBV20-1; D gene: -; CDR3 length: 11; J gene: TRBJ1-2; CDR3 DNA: TGCAGTGCTCCACCTGGCTCTGGCTACACCTTC; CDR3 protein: CSAPPGSGYTF
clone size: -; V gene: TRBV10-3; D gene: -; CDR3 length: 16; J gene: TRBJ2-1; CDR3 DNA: TGTGCCTGTAGGGGTAAATCCCCTGAGTCCTACAATGAGCAGTTCTTC; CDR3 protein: CACRGKSPESYNEQFF
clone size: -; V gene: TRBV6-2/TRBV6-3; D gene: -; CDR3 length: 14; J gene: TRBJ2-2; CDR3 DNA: TGTGCCAGCAGTACCGGCGTGTACACCGGGGAGCTGTTTTTT; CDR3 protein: CASSTGVYTGELFF
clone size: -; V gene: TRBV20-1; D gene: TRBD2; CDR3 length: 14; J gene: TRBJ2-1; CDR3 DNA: TGCAGTGCGAGCGCGGGGGGCTCCTACAATGAGCAGTTCTTC; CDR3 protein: CSASAGGSYNEQFF
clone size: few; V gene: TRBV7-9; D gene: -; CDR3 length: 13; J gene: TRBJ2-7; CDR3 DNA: TGTGCCAGCAGCCCCAGGGATAGGTTCGAGCAGTACTTC; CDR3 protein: CASSPRDRFEQYF
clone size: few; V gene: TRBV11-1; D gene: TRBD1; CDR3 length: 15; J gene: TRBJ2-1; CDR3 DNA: TGTGCCAGCAGTTTGGGACAGGGATTCCCCAATGAGCAGTTCTTC; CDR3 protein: CASSLGQGFPNEQFF
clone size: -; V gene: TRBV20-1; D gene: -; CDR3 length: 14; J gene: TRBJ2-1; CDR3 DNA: TGCAGTGCTAGACCCCAGACAGGATACAATGAGCAGTTCTTC; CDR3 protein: CSARPQTGYNEQFF
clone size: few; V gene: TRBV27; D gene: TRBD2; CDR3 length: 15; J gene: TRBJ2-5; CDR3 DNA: TGTGCCAGCAGTGCCGGACTAGCGGGATTTGAGACCCAGTACTTC; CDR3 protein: CASSAGLAGFETQYF
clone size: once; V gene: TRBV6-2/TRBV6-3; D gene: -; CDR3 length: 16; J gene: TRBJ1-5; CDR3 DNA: TGTGCCAGCAGTTTCGGGAAAGACGGACGCAATCAGCCCCAGCATTTT; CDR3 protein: CASSFGKDGRNQPQHF
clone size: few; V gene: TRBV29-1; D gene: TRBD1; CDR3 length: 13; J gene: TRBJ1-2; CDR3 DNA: TGCAGCGCCGAGGGGACAGTTAACTATGGCTACACCTTC; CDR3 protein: CSAEGTVNYGYTF